This entry features one TCR beta chain sequence. This record belongs to a study of blood T cell repertoires in COVID-19. Looking at the study overall: Spain, Italy and the United States supplied samples that represented acute and convalescent COVID-19.

Sequencing used immunoSEQ multiplex PCR; TCRdb keeps in-frame clones, though not all of them. This sample has roughly 210,000 clones, with around 87% found just once. Germline V gene data show CDR1 as MDHEN and CDR2 as SYDVKM. The length of the CDR3 is 12 residues. Trimming removed 6 bases at V and 9 bases at J, with 12 bases between. The gene calls are TRBV28 and TRBJ2-1, with D unresolved. This receptor was taken from a man under 40 in a cohort exposed to, infected with or recovered from COVID-19 (not recorded which). The sequenced sample was PBMCs or T cells enriched from blood (not recorded which). For the CDR3, the DNA is TGTGCCAGCAGGATCGAGGAGAGTGAGCAGTTCTTC. It is translated as CASRIEESEQFF.